This entry lists 17 T cell receptor beta chains sequenced from one sample in a study of T-cell reconstitution after alpha-beta-depleted transplantation in children. Unique molecular identifiers were built into the TCRbeta library. TCRdb re-derived calls from the PCR reads in MiXCR, one entry per CDR3 protein. The sample holds about 480,000 distinct CDR3 sequences, approximately 12% seen once. Sample: PBMCs from the stem cell graft donor, taken from the stem cell graft. The receptors shown here come from a human donor who donated a stem cell graft to a child with combined immunodeficiency.

There are a few counts of this clonotype. This sequence joins TRBV4-1 and TRBJ2-1; D may be TRBD2 (6 bases). CDR1 and CDR2 from the germline V gene are MGHRA and YSYEKL. V lost 0 bases and J 4 bases, leaving 10 bases between the germline ends. The CDR3 consists of 15 residues. CDR3 sequence reads: CASSQDRTTYNEQFF. CDR3 in DNA: TGCGCCAGCAGCCAAGATAGGACTACGTACAATGAGCAGTTCTTC.

The chain's CDR3 is CASSPVGSPLHF. The CDR3 region has the DNA TGCGCCAGCAGCCCGGTGGGGTCACCCCTCCACTTT. This sequence joins TRBV5-1 and TRBJ1-6; D not certain. This CDR3 spans 12 amino acids. V lost 4 bases to trimming and J lost 10 bases, with 9 bases between them. CDR1 and CDR2 (germline): SGHRS, YFSETQ.

The chain couples TRBV7-2 to TRBJ2-7; 9 positions agree with TRBD2. CDR3 length: 15 amino acids. Germline CDR1 reads SGHTA; CDR2 reads FQGNSA. The junction had 8 bases not matched to a gene; V was cut back by 1 base and J by 7 bases. This CDR3 is CASSLGGGGAVEQYF. CDR3 sequence (DNA): TGTGCCAGCAGCTTAGGAGGCGGGGGGGCTGTTGAGCAGTACTTC.

The V gene is TRBV7-9, the J gene TRBJ2-7; no clear D. The CDR3 has 11 amino acids. Germline assignment: CDR1 SEHNR and CDR2 FQNEAQ (reference sequence). V was cut by 5 bases and J by 9 bases, with 11 bases left in between. The CDR3 protein is CASSIDPPQYF. The CDR3 nucleotides are TGTGCCAGCAGCATCGACCCCCCGCAGTACTTC.

The chain is built from TRBV5-1 and TRBJ2-1; D may be TRBD2 (5 bases). V shed 5 bases and J shed 8 bases, with 20 bases lying between them. The V gene's germline CDR1 is SGHRS and CDR2 YFSETQ. The CDR3 is 15 amino acids. Here the CDR3 reads CASSEGGSLGYEQFF. The CDR3 DNA is TGCGCCAGCAGTGAGGGCGGAAGTCTAGGCTATGAGCAGTTCTTC.

This clonotype occurred a few times. The rearrangement joins TRBV9 to TRBJ1-2; D is ambiguous. In germline, CDR1 is SGDLS, CDR2 YYNGEE. The length of the CDR3 is 13 residues. V lost 2 bases, J lost 0 bases, and 5 bases lay in between. CDR3 sequence: CASSVVSNYGYTF. The DNA of the CDR3 is TGTGCCAGCAGCGTCGTATCTAACTATGGCTACACCTTC.

This clonotype was counted at least ten times. The V and J genes are TRBV6-5 and TRBJ2-3, with 8 bases lining up with TRBD2. The CDR3 covers 18 residues. Germline lookup yields CDR1 MNHEY and CDR2 SVGAGI. J was trimmed by 5 bases and V by 2 bases; bases with no gene match: 15. The CDR3 DNA sequence: TGTGCCAGCAGTTACGGGGTCCCCGCCGGGAGGGCTGGAGATACGCAGTATTTT. This gives the protein CASSYGVPAGRAGDTQYF.

This clonotype occurred a few times. This rearrangement joins TRBV3-1 to TRBJ1-5, with D hard to call. CDR1 is LGHDT, CDR2 YNNKEL, per germline (reference sequence). V was pared by 0 bases and J by 6 bases, with 9 bases between. The CDR3 loop spans 14 amino acids. DNA for the CDR3: TGTGCCAGCAGCCAAGAGGCGGGAGTTCAGCCCCAGCATTTT. As protein: CASSQEAGVQPQHF.

This clonotype was observed a handful of times. The chain uses TRBV12-3 or TRBV12-4 and TRBJ1-6; D is perhaps TRBD1 (5 bases). Trimming shortened V by 4 bases and J by 7 bases, and 17 bases separated the two germline ends. The CDR3 consists of 16 residues. The CDR3 loop is CASSYSGAGLNSPLHF. The CDR3 DNA reads as TGTGCCAGCAGTTACAGTGGGGCCGGTCTGAATTCACCCCTCCACTTT.

The rearrangement links TRBV5-6 to TRBJ1-1; 7 bases agree with TRBD1. V lost 0 bases to trimming and J lost 0 bases; unmatched junction nucleotides: 2. This CDR3 is built from 15 residues. Germline CDR1 and CDR2: SGHDT and YYEEEE. Here the CDR3 reads CASSLAGTVNTEAFF. DNA of the CDR3: TGTGCCAGCAGCTTGGCCGGGACAGTGAACACTGAAGCTTTCTTT.

The CDR3 DNA is TGTGCCAGTAGTATAGTAGTCCAAGAGACCCAGTACTTC. Protein product: CASSIVVQETQYF. This chain links TRBV19 with TRBJ2-5; D not resolved. V was trimmed by 1 base and J by 1 base, leaving 4 bases between them. Germline assignment: CDR1 LNHDA and CDR2 SQIVND (reference sequence). The length of the CDR3 is 13 residues.

This clonotype was observed at least ten times. The V gene is TRBV9, the J gene TRBJ1-1; D unresolved. Germline V gene lookup returns CDR1 SGDLS and CDR2 YYNGEE. CDR3 length: 16 residues. V lost 3 bases, J lost 8 bases, and 23 bases lay in between. CDR3 region: CASSARLQAGSDEAFF. CDR3 DNA: TGTGCCAGCAGCGCCCGTCTCCAAGCCGGGAGTGACGAAGCTTTCTTT. The full variable domain, in which reference TRBV9 and TRBJ1-1 provide the parts outside the CDR3, is DSGVTQTPKHLITATGQRVTLRCSPRSGDLSVYWYQQSLDQGLQFLIQYYNGEERAKGNILERFSAQQFPDLHSELNLSSLELGDSALYFCASSARLQAGSDEAFFGQGTRLTVV.

This clonotype was detected only a few times. The chain couples TRBV12-3 or TRBV12-4 to TRBJ2-7; D ambiguous. This CDR3 has 18 amino acids. V was clipped by 9 bases and J by 8 bases, with 35 bases between them. The CDR3 region has the DNA TGTGCCAGGCGCCGACACCCACCCTGGGTTGGGATCAGCCACAAGCAGTACTTC. As protein: CARRRHPPWVGISHKQYF.

This clonotype appeared a few times. The V gene is TRBV12-3 or TRBV12-4, the J gene TRBJ2-2, with TRBD2 matching 10 bases. Trimming took 7 bases from V and 4 from J; bases not matched to a gene: 6. The CDR3 extends over 15 amino acids. The CDR3 nucleotides are TGTGCCAGCATTATAGCGGGAGGTATCACCGGGGAGCTGTTTTTT. Its translation: CASIIAGGITGELFF.

At least ten counts were recorded for this clonotype. The rearrangement links TRBV29-1 to TRBJ1-4; no firm D call. V gave up 2 bases and J gave up 7 bases, with 8 bases separating them. The CDR3 is 12 residues long. Germline V gene sequence: CDR1 SQVTM, CDR2 ANQGSEA. CDR3 nucleotides: TGCAGCGTTGAAACTGGGTCTGAAAAACTGTTTTTT. Encoded protein: CSVETGSEKLFF. Supplemented by reference TRBV29-1 and TRBJ1-4, the full variable domain reads SAVISQKPSRDICQRGTSLTIQCQVDSQVTMMFWYRQQPGQSLTLIATANQGSEATYESGFVIDKFPISRPNLTFSTLTVSNMSPEDSSIYLCSVETGSEKLFFGSGTQLSVL.

This clonotype appeared many times. This rearrangement joins TRBV15 to TRBJ2-2; D unclear. The germline V gene has CDR1 LNHNV and CDR2 YYDKDF (reference sequence). V lost 1 base to trimming and J lost 0 bases, with 12 bases between them. The CDR3 sequence is 17 residues long. CDR3 amino acids: CATSRGGSYSNTGELFF. CDR3 sequence (DNA): TGTGCCACCAGCAGAGGGGGTAGCTACTCGAACACCGGGGAGCTGTTTTTT. Full variable domain (outside the CDR3, taken from reference TRBV15 and TRBJ2-2): DAMVIQNPRYQVTQFGKPVTLSCSQTLNHNVMYWYQQKSSQAPKLLFHYYDKDFNNEADTPDNFQSRRPNTSFCFLDIRSPGLGDTAMYLCATSRGGSYSNTGELFFGEGSRLTVL.

The gene calls are TRBV7-6 and TRBJ2-1, with 8 bases fitting TRBD1. Trimming removed 5 bases from V and 8 bases from J; junction bases left unmatched: 8. Looked up from germline, CDR1 is SGHVS and CDR2 is FNYEAQ. The CDR3 is 14 amino acids. CDR3 protein: CASSARTGNHEQFF. The CDR3 bases are TGTGCCAGCAGCGCTCGGACAGGGAACCATGAGCAGTTCTTC. Filled out from reference TRBV7-6 and TRBJ2-1, the complete variable domain reads GAGVSQSPRYKVTKRGQDVALRCDPISGHVSLYWYRQALGQGPEFLTYFNYEAQQDKSGLPNDRFSAERPEGSISTLTIQRTEQRDSAMYRCASSARTGNHEQFFGPGTRLTVL.